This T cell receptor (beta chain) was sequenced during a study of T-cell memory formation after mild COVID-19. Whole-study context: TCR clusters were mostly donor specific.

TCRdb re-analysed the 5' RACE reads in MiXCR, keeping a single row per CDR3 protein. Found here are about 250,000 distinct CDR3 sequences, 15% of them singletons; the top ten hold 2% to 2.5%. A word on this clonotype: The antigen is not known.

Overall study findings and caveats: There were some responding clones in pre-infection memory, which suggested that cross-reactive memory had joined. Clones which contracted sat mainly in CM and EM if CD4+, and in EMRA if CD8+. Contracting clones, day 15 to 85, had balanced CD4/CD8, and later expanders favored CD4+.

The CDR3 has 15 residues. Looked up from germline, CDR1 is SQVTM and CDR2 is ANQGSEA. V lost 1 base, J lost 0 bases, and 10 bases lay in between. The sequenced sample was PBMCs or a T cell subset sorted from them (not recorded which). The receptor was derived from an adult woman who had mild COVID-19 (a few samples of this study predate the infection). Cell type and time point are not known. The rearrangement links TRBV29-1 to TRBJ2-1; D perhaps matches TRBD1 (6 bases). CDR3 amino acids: CSVEGSQGSYNEQFF. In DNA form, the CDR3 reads TGCAGCGTTGAAGGCTCACAGGGCTCCTACAATGAGCAGTTCTTC.